This TCR beta chain was captured in a study of blood T cells in healthy people across ages. Study-level findings and limits: Estimates of total diversity, which came from one million sequenced T cells, were considered to be underestimates. Significant beta diversity loss was already apparent by age about 39, declining roughly linearly.

About this clonotype itself: The antigen remains unidentified.

Then a second PCR, running roughly 7 to 11 cycles, was carried out with a sample-barcoded 5' primer and a J-beta primer mix. The template-switch adaptor, which had 12 random nucleotides, put a tag on each cDNA molecule. A single record per CDR3 protein comes from TCRdb applying MiXCR to the 5' RACE reads. The sample has roughly 800,000 distinct CDR3 sequences; roughly 60% are singletons. Germline lookup yields CDR1 MNHEY and CDR2 SVGAGI. Trimming took 2 bases from V and 14 from J, leaving 22 bases between them. This CDR3 spans 15 amino acids. V is TRBV6-5 and J is TRBJ2-4; the D call may be TRBD1 or TRBD2 (6 bases each). This sequence was found in a man aged 25-40 years in good health. Material: blood. The CDR3 bases are TGTGCCAGCAGTTACGGAAGGGGGGAAAGTGCTGGGAAGTACTTC. It yields the protein CASSYGRGESAGKYF.